Listed here are 29 T cell receptor beta chains from one sample, sequenced in a study of CD8+ T cells in alopecia areata. The authors extracted RNA and reverse transcribed it into cDNA as the sequencing template. Here immunoSEQ multiplex PCR was the method, and the copy in TCRdb shows in-frame clones only, minus some. The sample includes fewer than 200,000 clones, about 70% of them seen just once. Sample: CD8+ T cells sorted from blood, taken at week 0. The receptors stem from a human donor with alopecia areata.

Comments on this clone: This same CDR3 is encoded by further DNA sequences in the sample. This chain joins TRBV29-1 and TRBJ1-5; D possibly corresponds to TRBD1 (6 bases). CDR3 length: 13 residues. The V end was cut by 2 bases, the J end by 7 bases, with 12 bases between. Germline-derived CDR1 and CDR2 are SQVTM and ANQGSEA. CDR3 nucleotides: TGCAGCGTTGAAACAGGGTTCGGGCAGCCCCAGCATTTT. Protein: CSVETGFGQPQHF. The full variable domain, with the rest looked up from reference TRBV29-1 and TRBJ1-5, is SAVISQKPSRDICQRGTSLTIQCQVDSQVTMMFWYRQQPGQSLTLIATANQGSEATYESGFVIDKFPISRPNLTFSTLTVSNMSPEDSSIYLCSVETGFGQPQHFGDGTRLSIL.

The chain joins TRBV29-1 to TRBJ1-2, with D unresolved. The germline gives CDR1 SQVTM, CDR2 ANQGSEA. Trimming shortened V by 6 bases and J by 6 bases, and 11 bases separated the two germline ends. The CDR3 contains 11 residues. The CDR3 bases are TGCAGCGTAGAGCTTAGGGATGGCTACACCTTC. Protein: CSVELRDGYTF.

The chain combines TRBV5-1 with TRBJ1-2; D is ambiguous. Germline V gives CDR1 SGHRS, CDR2 YFSETQ. The CDR3 spans 15 residues. The V and J ends lost 0 bases and 0 bases respectively, with 9 bases between them. CDR3 protein: CASSLALGSNYGYTF. The CDR3 region has the DNA TGCGCCAGCAGCTTGGCTCTCGGATCTAACTATGGCTACACCTTC.

The table lists this clone with a few counts. The rearrangement links TRBV23-1 to TRBJ2-4; D not resolved. TRBV23-1 is an open reading frame whose function is uncertain. Trimming removed 3 bases at V and 0 bases at J, with 9 bases between. CDR3 length: 15 residues. DNA for the CDR3: TGCGCCAGCAGTCACACTTTCCCAGCCAAAAACATTCAGTACTTC. As protein: CASSHTFPAKNIQYF.

CDR3 nucleotide sequence: TGTGCCAGTTGGGGACTTGACGGTCGCACTGAAGCTTTCTTT. Residues: CASWGLDGRTEAFF. This chain uses TRBV19 with TRBJ1-1; D possibly corresponds to TRBD1 (5 bases). CDR1 is LNHDA and CDR2 is SQIVND in the germline V gene (reference sequence). CDR3 length equals 14 residues. Trimming pared 8 bases from V and 4 bases from J, leaving 17 bases between.

The genes are TRBV13 and TRBJ2-1; D may be TRBD1 (5 bases). Germline loops: CDR1 PRHDT, CDR2 FYEKMQ (reference sequence). Trimming took 5 bases from V and 4 from J, leaving 12 bases between them. The CDR3 covers 14 residues. In DNA, the CDR3 is TGTGCCAGCAGCCTGGGGCGGATGTACAATGAGCAGTTCTTC. Translating it yields CASSLGRMYNEQFF.

This chain's CDR3 is CASSLFGGGYNEQFF. The CDR3 nucleotides are TGTGCCAGCAGCTTATTCGGGGGGGGATACAATGAGCAGTTCTTC. This rearrangement joins TRBV11-2 to TRBJ2-1; 8 bases align to TRBD2. In germline, CDR1 is SGHAT, CDR2 FQNNGV. CDR3 length: 15 amino acids. V trimming: 2 bases; J trimming: 4 bases; junction bases outside the gene matches: 4.

CDR3 amino acids: CASSRYTGELFF. The DNA of the CDR3 is TGCGCCAGCAGCCGATACACCGGGGAGCTGTTTTTT. This rearrangement joins TRBV4-1 to TRBJ2-2; D is ambiguous. Trimming shortened V by 4 bases and J by 3 bases, and 3 bases separated the two germline ends. The CDR3 consists of 12 residues. Per germline, CDR1 MGHRA and CDR2 YSYEKL.

V usage is TRBV7-2 and J usage is TRBJ2-5, with 9 bases identical to TRBD1. J gave up 5 bases and V 7 bases, and 11 bases lay outside the gene matches. Germline V gene lookup returns CDR1 SGHTA and CDR2 FQGNSA. The CDR3 has 15 amino acids. This chain's CDR3 is CASIRGDRVVETQYF. In DNA, the CDR3 is TGTGCCAGCATCCGCGGGGACAGGGTGGTCGAGACCCAGTACTTC. Based on the CDR3 plus reference TRBV7-2 and TRBJ2-5, the full variable domain is GAGVSQSPSNKVTEKGKDVELRCDPISGHTALYWYRQSLGQGLEFLIYFQGNSAPDKSGLPSDRFSAERTGGSVSTLTIQRTQQEDSAVYLCASIRGDRVVETQYFGPGTRLLVL.

This clone turned up a few times. The chain combines TRBV27 with TRBJ2-5; 12 bases fit TRBD2. The V and J ends lost 5 bases and 7 bases, in that order; junction bases with no gene match: 11. Germline V gene data show CDR1 as MNHEY and CDR2 as SMNVEV (reference sequence). This CDR3 contains 16 residues. CDR3 in amino acids: CASSATSGGPASTQYF. CDR3 in DNA: TGTGCCAGCAGTGCCACTAGCGGGGGGCCCGCCTCGACCCAGTACTTC.

This chain connects TRBV4-1 to TRBJ1-6; the D gene is possibly TRBD1 (5 bases). CDR1 and CDR2 from the germline V gene are MGHRA and YSYEKL. The V end lost 3 bases, the J end lost 12 bases, and 9 bases lay between the germline ends. This CDR3 comprises 12 residues. CDR3 bases: TGCGCCAGCAGCCATGGGGGTCTACCCCTCCACTTT. As protein: CASSHGGLPLHF.

The chain couples TRBV6-5 to TRBJ1-2; perhaps TRBD1 as D (5 bases). Germline lookup yields CDR1 MNHEY and CDR2 SVGAGI. V was shortened by 5 bases and J by 4 bases, with 17 bases between the two germline ends. The CDR3 contains 15 residues. The chain's CDR3 is CASSLWGDRVYGYTF. The CDR3 DNA is TGTGCCAGCAGTCTCTGGGGCGACAGAGTCTATGGCTACACCTTC.

This clone has only one observation. The rearrangement joins TRBV13 to TRBJ2-5; TRBD1 matches 10 bases. The CDR3 loop spans 15 amino acids. Germline assignment: CDR1 PRHDT and CDR2 FYEKMQ (reference sequence). The V gene end was trimmed by 5 bases and the J gene end by 3 bases; junction bases not matched to a gene: 6. The CDR3 protein is CASSTGQGPKETQYF. In DNA, the CDR3 is TGTGCCAGCAGCACGGGACAGGGGCCGAAAGAGACCCAGTACTTC.

The chain uses TRBV19 and TRBJ2-7; D is possibly TRBD1 (6 bases). The CDR3 loop spans 19 amino acids. Trimming pared 3 bases from V and 0 bases from J, leaving 24 bases between. Germline-derived CDR1 and CDR2 are LNHDA and SQIVND (reference sequence). The CDR3 nucleotides are TGTGCCAGTAGTATCCTACCCCCCGGGCCCACAGGGCTCTCCTACGAGCAGTACTTC. It specifies CASSILPPGPTGLSYEQYF.

This chain uses TRBV2 with TRBJ2-1; TRBD2 agrees at 9 bases. Germline trimming cut 7 bases from V and 5 bases from J; bases unmatched to any gene: 6. The CDR3 loop spans 14 amino acids. Germline V gene lookup returns CDR1 SNHLY and CDR2 FYNNEI. The CDR3 spells CASIQRGDHNEQFF. The CDR3 nucleotides are TGTGCCAGCATCCAGCGGGGGGATCACAATGAGCAGTTCTTC.

The chain's CDR3 is CASSSGRTMQFF. The CDR3 DNA is TGTGCCAGCAGCTCCGGGAGGACTATGCAGTTCTTC. This chain connects TRBV13 to TRBJ2-1; 7 bases match TRBD2. The V segment lost 4 bases and the J segment 12 bases; nucleotides outside the gene matches: 6. This CDR3 contains 12 residues. CDR1 PRHDT and CDR2 FYEKMQ come from the germline V gene (reference sequence).

V gene TRBV13 combines with J gene TRBJ2-2; D uncertain. The V end lost 2 bases, the J end lost 5 bases, and 18 bases lay between the germline ends. This CDR3 has 17 amino acids. CDR1 is PRHDT and CDR2 is FYEKMQ in the germline V gene (reference sequence). This chain's CDR3 is CASSLSRLLQDTGELFF. As DNA, the CDR3 is TGTGCCAGCAGCTTAAGTCGCCTACTCCAGGATACCGGGGAGCTGTTTTTT.

This chain uses TRBV19 with TRBJ2-7, with TRBD1 matching over 8 bases. The CDR3 consists of 14 residues. The germline V gene encodes CDR1 LNHDA and CDR2 SQIVND (reference sequence). J gave up 5 bases and V 5 bases, and 8 bases lay outside the gene matches. CDR3 amino acids: CASSFRDRHNEQYF. The CDR3 DNA reads as TGTGCCAGTAGTTTCCGGGACAGGCACAACGAGCAGTACTTC.

A single count supports this clone. V is TRBV14 and J is TRBJ2-2, with D uncertain. Looked up from germline, CDR1 is SGHDN and CDR2 is FVKESK. Trimming pared 4 bases from V and 10 bases from J, leaving 13 bases between. CDR3 length equals 13 residues. CDR3 sequence reads: CASSPGRPAELFF. CDR3 coding DNA: TGTGCCAGCAGCCCCGGTAGACCGGCGGAGCTGTTTTTT.

The chain is built from TRBV7-9 and TRBJ1-4; D gene ambiguous. The CDR3 totals 14 residues. Germline-derived CDR1 and CDR2 are SEHNR and FQNEAQ (reference sequence). Trimming removed 1 base from V and 9 bases from J, with 12 bases in between. The CDR3 loop is CASSLGPIRQKLFF. The CDR3 DNA sequence: TGTGCCAGCAGCTTAGGCCCAATCCGACAAAAACTGTTTTTT.

This chain uses TRBV4-2 with TRBJ2-7, with 7 bases matching TRBD1. After removal of 1 base from V and 0 bases from J, the junction contained 6 bases not matched to a gene. Germline V gene lookup returns CDR1 LGHNA and CDR2 YNFKEQ. The CDR3 is 16 residues long. CDR3 nucleotide sequence: TGTGCCAGCAGCCAAGGGGAACAGGGGAGCTCCTACGAGCAGTACTTC. This sequence encodes CASSQGEQGSSYEQYF.

This clone was recorded a few times. The J gene is TRBJ2-7, the V gene TRBV9, with a weak D call TRBD2 (5 bases). CDR3 length: 15 residues. V shed 4 bases and J shed 4 bases, with 18 bases lying between them. Germline V gene lookup returns CDR1 SGDLS and CDR2 YYNGEE. The CDR3 sequence is CASSPREGVPYEQYF. The DNA of the CDR3 is TGTGCCAGCAGCCCCCGAGAGGGAGTTCCATACGAGCAGTACTTC.

The chain is built from TRBV4-1 and TRBJ2-3, with 9 bases matching TRBD2. V trimming: 0 bases; J trimming: 4 bases; junction bases outside the gene matches: 8. Germline-derived CDR1 and CDR2 are MGHRA and YSYEKL. The CDR3 has 17 residues. This chain's CDR3 is CASSQDDAGGAADTQYF. CDR3 nucleotides: TGCGCCAGCAGCCAAGATGACGCGGGGGGGGCCGCAGATACGCAGTATTTT.

The chain uses TRBV13 and TRBJ2-3; D gene unclear. V lost 4 bases and J 6 bases, leaving 8 bases between the germline ends. The CDR3 length is 12 residues. Germline assignment: CDR1 PRHDT and CDR2 FYEKMQ (reference sequence). The CDR3 nucleotides are TGTGCCAGCAGCTCCGGGCGGGATACGCAGTATTTT. This gives the protein CASSSGRDTQYF.

The chain combines TRBV5-6 with TRBJ1-6; no reliable D call. Trimming took 1 base from V and 0 from J, leaving 8 bases between them. Germline V gene lookup returns CDR1 SGHDT and CDR2 YYEEEE. The CDR3 runs to 16 residues. The CDR3 sequence: CASSLPESSYNSPLHF. The CDR3 bases are TGTGCCAGCAGCTTGCCAGAAAGCTCCTATAATTCACCCCTCCACTTT.

In its sample, this clone was seen a few times. The chain joins TRBV11-2 to TRBJ2-1; the match to TRBD2 covers 8 bases. The CDR3 runs to 16 residues. From germline, CDR1 is SGHAT and CDR2 FQNNGV. The V segment lost 5 bases and the J segment 4 bases; nucleotides outside the gene matches: 10. The CDR3 DNA sequence: TGTGCCAGCAGCGATGGGACTAGACCCAAATACAATGAGCAGTTCTTC. It codes for CASSDGTRPKYNEQFF.

The chain links TRBV10-3 to TRBJ2-1, with 8 bases fitting TRBD2. CDR1 is ENHRY and CDR2 is SYGVKD in the germline V gene. The trim removed 0 bases at V and 4 bases at J, leaving 2 bases unmatched. This CDR3 is 15 amino acids long. The CDR3 nucleotides read TGTGCCATCAGTGAGTCGAGCGGGGGTTACAATGAGCAGTTCTTC. Translation: CAISESSGGYNEQFF.

The rearrangement links TRBV13 to TRBJ1-6; 8 bases align to TRBD1. The CDR3 contains 16 residues. Germline V gene sequence: CDR1 PRHDT, CDR2 FYEKMQ (reference sequence). J gave up 7 bases and V 4 bases, and 9 bases lay outside the gene matches. CDR3: CASSSIGQGVNSPLHF. The CDR3 DNA reads as TGTGCCAGCAGCTCTATTGGACAGGGAGTAAATTCACCCCTCCACTTT.

The chain couples TRBV2 to TRBJ1-1, with D unclear. The CDR3 is made up of 10 amino acids. Germline V gives CDR1 SNHLY, CDR2 FYNNEI. The V and J ends lost 4 bases and 11 bases respectively, with 8 bases between them. CDR3 protein: CASSGQTAFF. The CDR3 region has the DNA TGTGCCAGCAGTGGTCAGACGGCTTTCTTT. The full variable domain, rest sourced from reference TRBV2 and TRBJ1-1, is EPEVTQTPSHQVTQMGQEVILRCVPISNHLYFYWYRQILGQKVEFLVSFYNNEISEKSEIFDDQFSVERPDGSNFTLKIRSTKLEDSAMYFCASSGQTAFFGQGTRLTVV.